This entry is about one TCR beta chain. Antigen: not known. Diagnosis relied on clinical symptoms, serum thyroxine and TRAb, thyroid ultrasound and orbital computed tomography. It was RNA transcripts that yielded the amplified TCR beta CDR3 regions. The primer set for the first-round RT-PCR of the TCR CDR3 was HTBI. TCRdb re-called the multiplex PCR reads through MiXCR, storing one row per CDR3 protein. The data hold 560,000 or so distinct CDR3 sequences, with 20% observed a single time. The data were obtained in a study of T cells in Graves' hyperthyroidism and ophthalmopathy. Across the whole study: Specimen type is peripheral blood, collected at initial diagnosis prior to any treatment. General study points: A model of 13 V-J pairs discriminated ophthalmopathy from stable hyperthyroidism. Most clonotypes that expanded in the thyroid above 0.001 also showed up in blood.

The CDR3 sequence is 15 residues long. CDR1 SGHDT and CDR2 YYEEEE come from the germline V gene. The J segment lost 10 bases and the V segment lost 3 bases, leaving 12 bases of the junction unmatched. The chain employs TRBV5-6 and TRBJ2-1; TRBD2 aligns across 8 bases. The clonotype was recovered from a man in his forties or fifties with Graves' ophthalmopathy. The sequencing input was blood. The CDR3 spells CASSSGGSALWEQFF. In DNA, the CDR3 is TGTGCCAGCAGCTCGGGGGGGTCCGCGTTATGGGAGCAGTTCTTC.